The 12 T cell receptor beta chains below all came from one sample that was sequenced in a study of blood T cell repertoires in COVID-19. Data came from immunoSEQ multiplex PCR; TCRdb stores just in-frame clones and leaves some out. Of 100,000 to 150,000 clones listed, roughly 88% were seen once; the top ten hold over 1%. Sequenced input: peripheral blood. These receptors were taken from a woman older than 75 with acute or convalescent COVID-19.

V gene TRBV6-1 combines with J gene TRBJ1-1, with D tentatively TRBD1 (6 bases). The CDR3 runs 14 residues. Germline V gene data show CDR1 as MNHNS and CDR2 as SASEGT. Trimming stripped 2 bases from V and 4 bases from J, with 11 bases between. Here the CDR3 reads CASSEITGFTEAFF. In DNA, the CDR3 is TGTGCCAGCAGTGAAATTACAGGGTTCACTGAAGCTTTCTTT.

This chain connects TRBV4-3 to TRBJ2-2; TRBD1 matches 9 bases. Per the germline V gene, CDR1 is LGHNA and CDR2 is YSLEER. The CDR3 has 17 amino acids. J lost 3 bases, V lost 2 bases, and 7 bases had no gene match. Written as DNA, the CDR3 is TGCGCCAGCAGCCAAACAGGGGGCGCTCCGGACACCGGGGAGCTGTTTTTT. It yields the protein CASSQTGGAPDTGELFF.

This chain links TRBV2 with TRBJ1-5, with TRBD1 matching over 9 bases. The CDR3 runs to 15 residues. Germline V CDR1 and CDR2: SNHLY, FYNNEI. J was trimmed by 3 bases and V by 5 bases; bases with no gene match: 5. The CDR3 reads CASSKDRGINQPQHF. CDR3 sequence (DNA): TGTGCCAGCAGTAAAGACAGGGGGATCAATCAGCCCCAGCATTTT.

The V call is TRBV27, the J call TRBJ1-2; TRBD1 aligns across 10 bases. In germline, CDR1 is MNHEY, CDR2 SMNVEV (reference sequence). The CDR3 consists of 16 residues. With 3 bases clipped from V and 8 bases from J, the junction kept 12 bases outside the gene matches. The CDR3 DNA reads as TGTGCCAGCAGTTTCCTGACCGGGACAGGGGATTTGGGCTACACCTTC. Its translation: CASSFLTGTGDLGYTF.

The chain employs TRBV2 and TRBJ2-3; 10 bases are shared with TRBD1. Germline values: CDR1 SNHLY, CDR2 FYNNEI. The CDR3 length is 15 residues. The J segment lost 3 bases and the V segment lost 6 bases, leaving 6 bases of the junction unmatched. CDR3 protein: CASSPRTGGTDTQYF. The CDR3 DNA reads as TGTGCCAGCAGCCCCCGGACAGGGGGAACAGATACGCAGTATTTT.

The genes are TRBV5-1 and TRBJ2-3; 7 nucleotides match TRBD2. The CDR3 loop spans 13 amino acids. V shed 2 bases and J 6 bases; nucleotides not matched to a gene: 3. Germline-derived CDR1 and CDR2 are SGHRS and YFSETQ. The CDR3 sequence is CASSLTSVDTQYF. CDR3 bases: TGCGCCAGCAGCTTAACTAGCGTCGATACGCAGTATTTT.

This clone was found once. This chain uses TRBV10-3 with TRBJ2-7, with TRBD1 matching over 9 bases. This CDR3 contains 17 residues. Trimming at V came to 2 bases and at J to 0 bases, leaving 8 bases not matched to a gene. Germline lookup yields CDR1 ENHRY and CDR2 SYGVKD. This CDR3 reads CAISEGRQGGSSYEQYF. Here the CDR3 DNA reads TGTGCCATCAGTGAGGGTCGACAGGGGGGAAGCTCCTACGAGCAGTACTTC.

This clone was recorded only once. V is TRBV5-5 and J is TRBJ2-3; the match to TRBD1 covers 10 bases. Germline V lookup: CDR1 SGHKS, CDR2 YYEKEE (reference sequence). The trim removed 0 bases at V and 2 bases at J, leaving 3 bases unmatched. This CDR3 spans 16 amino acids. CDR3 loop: CASSLDGTGVTDTQYF. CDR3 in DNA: TGTGCCAGCAGCTTGGACGGGACAGGGGTCACAGATACGCAGTATTTT.

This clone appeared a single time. As DNA, the CDR3 is TGTGCCAGCAGCCGCGGAGGGACTAGCGGGAGGCGGGCCGGGGAGCTGTTTTTT. Encoded protein: CASSRGGTSGRRAGELFF. The rearrangement uses TRBV9 and TRBJ2-2; 15 bases agree with TRBD2. CDR1 is SGDLS and CDR2 is YYNGEE in the germline V gene. The CDR3 is 18 amino acids. The V gene end was trimmed by 4 bases and the J gene end by 6 bases; junction bases not matched to a gene: 10.

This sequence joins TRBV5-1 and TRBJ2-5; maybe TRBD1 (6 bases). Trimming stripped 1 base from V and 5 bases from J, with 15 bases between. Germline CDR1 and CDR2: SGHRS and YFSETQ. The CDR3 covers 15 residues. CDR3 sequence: CASSLLVGARETQYF. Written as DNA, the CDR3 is TGCGCCAGCAGCTTGTTGGTGGGGGCGCGGGAGACCCAGTACTTC.

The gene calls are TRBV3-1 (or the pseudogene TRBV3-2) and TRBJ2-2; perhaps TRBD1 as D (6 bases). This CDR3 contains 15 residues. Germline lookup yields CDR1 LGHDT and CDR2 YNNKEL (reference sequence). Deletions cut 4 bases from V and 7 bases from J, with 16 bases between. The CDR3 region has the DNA TGTGCCAGCAGCCCACCGGGACATACAAGCGGGGAGCTGTTTTTT. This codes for CASSPPGHTSGELFF.

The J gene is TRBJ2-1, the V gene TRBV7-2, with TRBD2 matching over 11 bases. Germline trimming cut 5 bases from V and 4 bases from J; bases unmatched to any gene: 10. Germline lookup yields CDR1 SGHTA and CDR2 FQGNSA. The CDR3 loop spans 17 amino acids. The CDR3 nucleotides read TGTGCCAGCAGCGGAACTAGCGGGGGCCGGGGGTACAATGAGCAGTTCTTC. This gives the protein CASSGTSGGRGYNEQFF.